These T cell receptor beta chains were read from a single sample in a study of cytomegalovirus exposure and HLA in healthy donors. Using immunoSEQ multiplex PCR, the repertoire was profiled, and TCRdb retains in-frame clones only, with some absent. The table shows 85,000 to 100,000 clones, with roughly 86% occurring only once. Specimen: PBMCs. These receptors originate from a man younger than 45 in good health and CMV-seropositive. Each CDR3 is given with its conserved first and last residue. D genes are given only for firm matches. Only part of the rows carry a size: once, few, many, or a class if the clone is expanded.

>.|TRBJ2-2|TRBV9|once
TGTGCCAGCAGCGTAGGGATGAGGGTTGCAACCGGGGGGGAGCTGTTTTTT
CASSVGMRVATGGELFF
>TRBD2|TRBJ2-3|TRBV7-9|few
TGTGCCAGCAGCCTAGGGACTAGCGGGAGCCCCAGCACAGATACGCAGTATTTT
CASSLGTSGSPSTDTQYF
>TRBD1|TRBJ1-1|TRBV2|.
TGTGCCAGTCAGACAGGGAGGAATTTGAACACTGAAGCTTTCTTT
CASQTGRNLNTEAFF
>TRBD1|TRBJ2-5|TRBV11-3|.
TGTGCCAGCAGCTCGAACGGACAGGGAGGAGAGACCCAGTACTTC
CASSSNGQGGETQYF
>.|TRBJ1-4|TRBV6-5|.
TGTGCCAGCAGTCGTACAGGGTTGGCTAATGAAAAACTGTTTTTT
CASSRTGLANEKLFF
>TRBD1|TRBJ2-7|TRBV5-1|.
TGCGCCAGCAGCTTCGGCTTCGGGGACAGGATCTCCTACGAGCAGTACTTC
CASSFGFGDRISYEQYF
>.|TRBJ2-6|TRBV4-1|.
TGCGCCAGCAGCCAATCCCTTCGATTGACACAGGGTACGCCCTCTGGGGCCAACGTCCTGACTTTC
CASSQSLRLTQGTPSGANVLTF
>TRBD1|TRBJ1-2|TRBV2|.
TGTGCCAGCAGTGAAACAGGGGGCGGCTATGGCTACACCTTC
CASSETGGGYGYTF
>TRBD2|TRBJ2-7|TRBV27|.
TGTGCCAGCAGTTTAGTTGGGAGGGTTGCTGGCGAGCAGTACTTC
CASSLVGRVAGEQYF
>.|TRBJ1-3|TRBV5-5|.
TGTGCCAGCAGCTTGGTGGGCCGAGGGACTGGAAACACCATATATTTT
CASSLVGRGTGNTIYF
>TRBD1|TRBJ1-5|TRBV2|.
TGTGCCAGCAGGATGGGACAGGGGGCTGGTCAGCCCCAGCATTTT
CASRMGQGAGQPQHF
>.|TRBJ2-7|TRBV27|once
TGTGCCAGCAGTCCGGCGGCTTCCTACGAGCAGTACTTC
CASSPAASYEQYF
>.|TRBJ2-3|TRBV18|.
TGTGCCAGCTCACCACTGACTCTTCGCACAGATACGCAGTATTTT
CASSPLTLRTDTQYF
>.|TRBJ1-6|TRBV15|.
TGTGCCACCAGCAGAGATGGGGGCGTTTCACCCCTCCACTTT
CATSRDGGVSPLHF
>TRBD2|TRBJ2-3|TRBV29-1|few
TGCAGCGTCCAGCCGAGCGGGAGTTGGACAGATACGCAGTATTTT
CSVQPSGSWTDTQYF
>TRBD2|TRBJ2-7|TRBV10-2|once
TGCGCCAGCAGTGAGGTAGCGGGAGGCTACGAGCAGTACTTC
CASSEVAGGYEQYF
>TRBD1|TRBJ2-7|TRBV11-2|.
TGTGCCAGCAGCTTCCGGGACAGAGGTTTTCGCGAGCAGTACTTC
CASSFRDRGFREQYF
>.|TRBJ2-7|TRBV29-1|.
TGCAGCGTGCGGAAAAACGACGAGCAGTACTTC
CSVRKNDEQYF
>.|TRBJ1-4|TRBV28|.
TGTGCCAGCAGTAACAGGTTATCTAATGAAAAACTGTTTTTT
CASSNRLSNEKLFF
>TRBD1|TRBJ1-1|TRBV6-5|.
TGTGCCAGCAGATTCACCCCAGGGGGTCGAGCTTTCTTT
CASRFTPGGRAFF
>TRBD1|TRBJ2-5|TRBV4-1|.
TGCGCCAGCAGCCGTCGGGACAGCCAAGAGACCCAGTACTTC
CASSRRDSQETQYF
>.|TRBJ2-7|TRBV19|.
TGTGCCAGTAGTCCGAGAGACAGAAGCTCCTACGAGCAGTACTTC
CASSPRDRSSYEQYF
>TRBD2|TRBJ2-3|TRBV28|.
TGTGCCAGCAGTCCTCTCTTTAGCGGGAGCACAGATACGCAGTATTTT
CASSPLFSGSTDTQYF
>.|TRBJ2-7|TRBV5-1|once
TGCGCCAGCAGCTTGGTGTCCGGGGCCTACGAGCAGTACTTC
CASSLVSGAYEQYF
>.|TRBJ2-7|TRBV9|.
TGTGCCAGCAGCGTAGCGACAGGAAGGGATTACGAGCAGTACTTC
CASSVATGRDYEQYF
>.|TRBJ1-1|TRBV6-5|once
TGTGCCAGCAGACCGACAGTGAACACTGAAGCTTTCTTT
CASRPTVNTEAFF
>.|TRBJ1-2|TRBV27|.
TGTGCCAGCAGTTTAAGAGAAGGGGGGGCGTATGGCTACACCTTC
CASSLREGGAYGYTF
>.|TRBJ1-1|TRBV9|.
TGTGCCAGCAGCGTAGACCCTACAGGGAACACTGAAGCTTTCTTT
CASSVDPTGNTEAFF
>TRBD1|TRBJ1-1|TRBV6-5|few
TGTGCCAGCAGTATGGGACAGGGGAACACTGAAGCTTTCTTT
CASSMGQGNTEAFF
>TRBD1|TRBJ1-1|TRBV27|.
TGTGCCAGCAGAAGATACAGGGGGAACACTGAAGCTTTCTTT
CASRRYRGNTEAFF
>TRBD1|TRBJ2-3|TRBV19|few
TGTGCCAGTAGGAACAGGGGGGGCACAGATACGCAGTATTTT
CASRNRGGTDTQYF
>.|TRBJ2-4|TRBV5-1|.
TGCGCCAGCAGCTTGGTAGGGGGTAATGCCAAAAACATTCAGTACTTC
CASSLVGGNAKNIQYF
>.|TRBJ1-1|TRBV28|.
TGTGCCAGCAGCAAAAGAGAAGAAGCTTTCTTT
CASSKREEAFF
>TRBD2|TRBJ2-5|TRBV28|.
TGTGCCAGCACGGTAGCGGGAGATCAAGAGACCCAGTACTTC
CASTVAGDQETQYF
>TRBD1|TRBJ1-5|TRBV28|once
TGTGCCAGCAGGCGACAGGGGGCTCGCAATCAGCCCCAGCATTTT
CASRRQGARNQPQHF
>TRBD2|TRBJ2-1|TRBV15|.
TGTGCCACCAGCAGAGATATCGGGCTAGCGGGAGTCGACGATGAGCAGTTCTTC
CATSRDIGLAGVDDEQFF
>TRBD2|TRBJ2-7|TRBV7-2|.
TGTGCCAGCAGCGAAACGGGACTAGCGGAGTACGAGCAGTACTTC
CASSETGLAEYEQYF
>TRBD1|TRBJ2-7|TRBV7-6|.
TGTGCCAGCAGCTTAACAGGGGGAAGGGACTACGAGCAGTACTTC
CASSLTGGRDYEQYF
>TRBD2|TRBJ2-5|TRBV7-2|.
TGTGCCAGCAGCTCAGGACTAGCGGGAGGGAGAGCATGGGGGATGTACTTC
CASSSGLAGGRAWGMYF
>.|TRBJ1-2|TRBV10-3|.
TGTGCCATCAGTGCAGCGGGACGGACCTCTTGGGGCTACACCTTC
CAISAAGRTSWGYTF
>.|TRBJ1-5|TRBV27|.
TGTGCCAGCAGCCAGGTTAATCAGCCCCAGCATTTT
CASSQVNQPQHF
>.|TRBJ2-1|TRBV25-1|.
TGTGCCAGCAGTGAATATTACCTAGCGAGTTCCTACAATGAGCAGTTCTTC
CASSEYYLASSYNEQFF
>.|TRBJ2-4|TRBV23-1|.
TGCGCCAGCACCTTCCAGGGAGGCGATACCAAAAACATTCAGTACTTC
CASTFQGGDTKNIQYF
>TRBD1|TRBJ2-6|TRBV6-5|.
TGTGCCAGCAGTTTTAGGACAGGGCTCGGGGCCAACGTCCTGACTTTC
CASSFRTGLGANVLTF
>.|TRBJ1-1|TRBV5-1|.
TGCGCCAGCCGTATGGGAGGGGACACTGAAGCTTTCTTT
CASRMGGDTEAFF
>.|TRBJ2-3|TRBV30|.
TGTGCCTTGAAGAGGAGGAGGAGCACAGATACGCAGTATTTT
CALKRRRSTDTQYF
>.|TRBJ2-1|TRBV5-1|.
TGCGCCAGCAGCTTGGGGTCCCGGAGTCTGTACAATGAGCAGTTCTTC
CASSLGSRSLYNEQFF
>TRBD1|TRBJ2-1|TRBV29-1|.
TGCAGCGCGGGGACAGGGGGTGGGCTAGGACAAAATGAGCAGTTCTTC
CSAGTGGGLGQNEQFF
>.|TRBJ1-5|TRBV19|.
TGTGCCAGTAAGGTCGGAGTATATCAGCCCCAGCATTTT
CASKVGVYQPQHF
>.|TRBJ2-5|TRBV5-1|few
TGCGCCAGCAGCCTGGGGGGGCTGAGAGAGACCCAGTACTTC
CASSLGGLRETQYF
>.|TRBJ2-7|TRBV27|.
TGTGCCAGCAGTTCTTTGGGACTGGGGAATTACGAGCAGTACTTC
CASSSLGLGNYEQYF
>.|TRBJ1-4|TRBV28|.
TGTGCCAGCAGTTCCCACGACAGATCTAATGAAAAACTGTTTTTT
CASSSHDRSNEKLFF